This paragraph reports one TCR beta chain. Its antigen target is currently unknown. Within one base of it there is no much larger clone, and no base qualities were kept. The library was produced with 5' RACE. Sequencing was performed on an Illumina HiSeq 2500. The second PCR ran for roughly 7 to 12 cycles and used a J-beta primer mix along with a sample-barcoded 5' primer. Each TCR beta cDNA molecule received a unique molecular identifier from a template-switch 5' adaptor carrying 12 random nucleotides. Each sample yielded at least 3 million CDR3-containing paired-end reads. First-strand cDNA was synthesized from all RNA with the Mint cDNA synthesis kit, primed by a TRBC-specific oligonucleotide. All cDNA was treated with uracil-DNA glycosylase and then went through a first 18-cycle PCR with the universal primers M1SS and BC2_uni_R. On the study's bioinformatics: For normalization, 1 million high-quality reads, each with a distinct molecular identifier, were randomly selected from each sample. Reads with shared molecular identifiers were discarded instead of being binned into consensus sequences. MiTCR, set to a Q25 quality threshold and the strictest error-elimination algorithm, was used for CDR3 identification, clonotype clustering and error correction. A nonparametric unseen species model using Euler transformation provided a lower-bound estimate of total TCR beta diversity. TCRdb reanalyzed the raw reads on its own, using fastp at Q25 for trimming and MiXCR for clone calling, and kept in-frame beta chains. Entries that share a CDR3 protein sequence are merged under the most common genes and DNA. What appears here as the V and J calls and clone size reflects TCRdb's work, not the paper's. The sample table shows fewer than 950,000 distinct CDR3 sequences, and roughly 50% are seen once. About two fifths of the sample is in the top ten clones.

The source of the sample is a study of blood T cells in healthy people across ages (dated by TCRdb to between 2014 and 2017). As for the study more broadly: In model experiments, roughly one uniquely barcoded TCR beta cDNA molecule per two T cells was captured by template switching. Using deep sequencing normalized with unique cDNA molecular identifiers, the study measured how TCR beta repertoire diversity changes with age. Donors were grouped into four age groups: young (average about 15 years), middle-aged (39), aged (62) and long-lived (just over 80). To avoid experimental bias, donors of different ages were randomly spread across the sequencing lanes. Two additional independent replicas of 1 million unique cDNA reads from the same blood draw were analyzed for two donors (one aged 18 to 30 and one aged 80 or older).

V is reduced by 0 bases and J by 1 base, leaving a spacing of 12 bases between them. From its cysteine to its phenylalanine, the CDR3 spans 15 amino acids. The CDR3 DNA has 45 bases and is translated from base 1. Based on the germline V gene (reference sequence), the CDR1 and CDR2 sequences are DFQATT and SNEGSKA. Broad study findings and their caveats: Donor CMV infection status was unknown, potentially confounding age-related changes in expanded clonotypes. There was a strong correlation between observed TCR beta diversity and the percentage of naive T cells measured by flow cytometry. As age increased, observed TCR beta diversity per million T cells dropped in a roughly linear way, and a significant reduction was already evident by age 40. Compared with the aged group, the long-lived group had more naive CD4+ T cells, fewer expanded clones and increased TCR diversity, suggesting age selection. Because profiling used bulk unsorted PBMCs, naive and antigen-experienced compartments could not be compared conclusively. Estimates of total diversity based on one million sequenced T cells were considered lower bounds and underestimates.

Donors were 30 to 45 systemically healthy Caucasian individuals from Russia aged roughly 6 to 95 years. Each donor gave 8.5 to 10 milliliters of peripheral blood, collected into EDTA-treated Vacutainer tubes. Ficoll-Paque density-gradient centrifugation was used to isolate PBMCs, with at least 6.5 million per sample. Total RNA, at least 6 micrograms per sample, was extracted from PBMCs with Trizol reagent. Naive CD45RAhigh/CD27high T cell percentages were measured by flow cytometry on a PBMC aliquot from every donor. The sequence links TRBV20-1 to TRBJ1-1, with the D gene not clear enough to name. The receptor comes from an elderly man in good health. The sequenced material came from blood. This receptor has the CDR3 CSARDARHKNTEAFF. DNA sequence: TGCAGTGCTAGAGATGCGAGACACAAGAACACTGAAGCTTTCTTT.